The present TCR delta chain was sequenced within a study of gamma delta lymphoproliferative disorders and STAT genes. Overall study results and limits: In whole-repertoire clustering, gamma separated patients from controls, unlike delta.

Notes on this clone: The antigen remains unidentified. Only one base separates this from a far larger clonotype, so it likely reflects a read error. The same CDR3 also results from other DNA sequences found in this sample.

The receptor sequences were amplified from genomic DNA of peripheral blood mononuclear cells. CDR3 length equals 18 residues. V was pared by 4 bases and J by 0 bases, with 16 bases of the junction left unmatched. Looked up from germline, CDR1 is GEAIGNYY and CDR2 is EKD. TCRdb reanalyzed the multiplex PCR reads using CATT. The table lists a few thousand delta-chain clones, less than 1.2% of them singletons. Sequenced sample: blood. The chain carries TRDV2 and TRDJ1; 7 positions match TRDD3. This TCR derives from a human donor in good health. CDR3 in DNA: TGTGCCTGTGATACCGTTGGGGGAGAATGGGGGTACACCGATAAACTCATCTTT. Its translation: CACDTVGGEWGYTDKLIF.